One sample yielded the 30 T cell receptor beta chains listed below, sequenced in a study of shared clonotypes between healthy human individuals. The data were produced by immunoSEQ multiplex PCR, yet TCRdb's version contains in-frame clones alone and is incomplete. This table has about 2 million clones, over 85% appearing once. The sample consisted of naive CD4+ T cells sorted from blood. The sample's subset: CD45RA+ positively selected. The receptors here all came from a man between 18 and 35 years old in good health.

Here the CDR3 reads CASTPSDRVNQPQHF. In DNA, the CDR3 is TGTGCCAGCACCCCTTCCGACAGGGTCAATCAGCCCCAGCATTTT. The chain combines TRBV6-6 with TRBJ1-5, with 7 bases fitting TRBD1. Germline V gene data show CDR1 as MNHNY and CDR2 as SVGAGI (reference sequence). Germline trimming cut 7 bases from V and 3 bases from J; bases unmatched to any gene: 9. This CDR3 comprises 15 residues.

The chain uses TRBV11-2 and TRBJ1-2; D remains ambiguous. The CDR3 is made up of 16 amino acids. Trimming took 1 base from V and 2 from J, leaving 14 bases between them. Germline CDR1 SGHAT, CDR2 FQNNGV. The CDR3 DNA reads TGTGCCAGCAGCTTAGGCCGCAGTGCGGGAAACTATGGCTACACCTTC. Protein sequence: CASSLGRSAGNYGYTF.

The J gene is TRBJ1-2, the V gene TRBV6-1, with D maybe TRBD1 (5 bases). The germline V and J ends were trimmed by 7 bases and 0 bases, with 15 bases remaining between them. Germline values: CDR1 MNHNS, CDR2 SASEGT. The length of the CDR3 is 15 residues. This chain's CDR3 is CASKEGLKTNYGYTF. In DNA, the CDR3 is TGTGCCAGCAAGGAGGGACTAAAGACTAACTATGGCTACACCTTC.

The V gene is TRBV4-3, the J gene TRBJ1-2; D is ambiguous. CDR1 is LGHNA and CDR2 is YSLEER in the germline V gene. With 1 base removed from V and 0 bases from J, the gap between germline ends came to 6 bases. The CDR3 consists of 14 residues. The DNA of the CDR3 is TGCGCCAGCAGCCAAGTGCGGACTAACTATGGCTACACCTTC. This translates into CASSQVRTNYGYTF.

This clone turned up a few times. J is TRBJ2-5 and V is TRBV18; D uncertain. The CDR3 is 13 amino acids. Per the germline V gene, CDR1 is KGHSH and CDR2 is LQKENI. The V end lost 1 base, the J end lost 5 bases, and 8 bases lay between the germline ends. DNA of the CDR3: TGTGCCAGCTCACCACTCGCCCTGGAGACCCAGTACTTC. It yields the protein CASSPLALETQYF.

In nucleotides, the CDR3 is TGTGCCAGCCGACAGGATAGAGTATATACCTACGAGCAGTACTTC. It specifies CASRQDRVYTYEQYF. The genes are TRBV5-4 and TRBJ2-7, with D perhaps matching TRBD1 (6 bases). Trimming stripped 7 bases from V and 2 bases from J, with 19 bases between. This CDR3 spans 15 amino acids. Germline values: CDR1 SGHNT, CDR2 YYREEE (reference sequence). Full variable domain (outside the CDR3, taken from reference TRBV5-4 and TRBJ2-7): ETGVTQSPTHLIKTRGQQVTLRCSSQSGHNTVSWYQQALGQGPQFIFQYYREEENGRGNFPPRFSGLQFPNYSSELNVNALELDDSALYLCASRQDRVYTYEQYFGPGTRLTVT.

This clone has only a few counts. Here the CDR3 DNA reads TGTGCCAGCAGTTCACTGACAGGGGGCAATCAGCCCCAGCATTTT. Translating gives CASSSLTGGNQPQHF. The chain couples TRBV27 to TRBJ1-5, with 8 bases aligning to TRBD1. This CDR3 comprises 15 residues. Germline V gene data show CDR1 as MNHEY and CDR2 as SMNVEV (reference sequence). J lost 2 bases, V lost 4 bases, and 4 bases had no gene match.

This sequence joins TRBV11-2 and TRBJ2-2; TRBD1 is a possible D gene (5 bases). Between the trimmed V and J ends, which lost 5 bases and 2 bases, there was a span of 21 bases. CDR1 is SGHAT and CDR2 is FQNNGV in the germline V gene. There are 18 residues in the CDR3. The CDR3 region is CASSPAQVQGKNTGELFF. In DNA, the CDR3 is TGTGCCAGCAGCCCCGCCCAAGTGCAGGGAAAAAACACCGGGGAGCTGTTTTTT.

This chain joins TRBV18 and TRBJ2-1; TRBD2 aligns across 9 bases. Germline values: CDR1 KGHSH, CDR2 LQKENI. This CDR3 contains 14 residues. Trimming at V came to 3 bases and at J to 9 bases, leaving 6 bases not matched to a gene. Written as DNA, the CDR3 is TGTGCCAGCTCACCGGGACTAGCTTCCACTGAGCAGTTCTTC. Protein sequence: CASSPGLASTEQFF.

This clone was picked up one time. The chain uses TRBV2 and TRBJ2-3, with unresolved D. Trimming left V 8 bases short and J 5 bases short, with 14 bases between. Germline V gene lookup returns CDR1 SNHLY and CDR2 FYNNEI. The CDR3 loop spans 13 amino acids. The CDR3 loop is CASDPLRGDTQYF. The CDR3 nucleotides read TGTGCCAGCGACCCCCTAAGAGGAGATACGCAGTATTTT.

This chain uses TRBV2 with TRBJ1-4, with unresolved D. The V gene's germline CDR1 is SNHLY and CDR2 FYNNEI. The CDR3 spans 15 residues. The V and J ends lost 4 bases and 2 bases respectively, with 11 bases between them. Here the CDR3 DNA reads TGTGCCAGCAGTGGAGGGAGTTCGACTAATGAAAAACTGTTTTTT. Protein sequence: CASSGGSSTNEKLFF. Supplemented by reference TRBV2 and TRBJ1-4, the full variable domain reads EPEVTQTPSHQVTQMGQEVILRCVPISNHLYFYWYRQILGQKVEFLVSFYNNEISEKSEIFDDQFSVERPDGSNFTLKIRSTKLEDSAMYFCASSGGSSTNEKLFFGSGTQLSVL.

The chain recombines TRBV7-6 with TRBJ2-7, with 8 bases fitting TRBD1. The V gene end was trimmed by 5 bases and the J gene end by 2 bases; junction bases not matched to a gene: 5. In germline, CDR1 is SGHVS, CDR2 FNYEAQ. The CDR3 is 14 amino acids. DNA for the CDR3: TGTGCCAGCAGCCACGGGACAGGAGCCTACGAGCAGTACTTC. It specifies CASSHGTGAYEQYF.

The chain links TRBV6-4 to TRBJ2-7, with TRBD2 identical over 7 bases. CDR1 is MRHNA, CDR2 SNTAGT, per germline. The CDR3 is made up of 13 amino acids. The junction had 0 bases not matched to a gene; V was cut back by 1 base and J by 3 bases. In DNA, the CDR3 is TGTGCCAGCAGTGACTGGGGGGGCTACGAGCAGTACTTC. Its protein is CASSDWGGYEQYF.

The V call is TRBV5-1, the J call TRBJ2-1, with D possibly being TRBD1 or TRBD2 (6 bases each). Germline loops: CDR1 SGHRS, CDR2 YFSETQ. Trimming shortened V by 7 bases and J by 4 bases, and 15 bases separated the two germline ends. CDR3 length equals 14 residues. CDR3 DNA sequence: TGCGCCAGCTCCGTGGAGGGGGTATACAATGAGCAGTTCTTC. This sequence encodes CASSVEGVYNEQFF. Filled out from reference TRBV5-1 and TRBJ2-1, the complete variable domain reads KAGVTQTPRYLIKTRGQQVTLSCSPISGHRSVSWYQQTPGQGLQFLFEYFSETQRNKGNFPGRFSGRQFSNSRSEMNVSTLELGDSALYLCASSVEGVYNEQFFGPGTRLTVL.

Notes on this clone: Different DNA sequences within this sample yield the same CDR3. The rearrangement links TRBV6-1 to TRBJ1-5, with D possibly TRBD1 on 5 matching bases. Germline-derived CDR1 and CDR2 are MNHNS and SASEGT. CDR3 length: 14 residues. V lost 5 bases and J 4 bases, leaving 12 bases between the germline ends. The CDR3 DNA follows: TGTGCCAGCAGTCCCCCCGGGGGTAATCAGCCCCAGCATTTT. It is translated as CASSPPGGNQPQHF.

The CDR3 coding sequence is TGTGCCAGCAGTTTATCCGCCCCACGGGGCGAGCAGTACTTC. It codes for CASSLSAPRGEQYF. This chain links TRBV28 with TRBJ2-7, with D possibly TRBD2 on 5 matching bases. This CDR3 has 14 amino acids. The germline V gene has CDR1 MDHEN and CDR2 SYDVKM. V lost 1 base and J 6 bases, leaving 13 bases between the germline ends.

The chain uses TRBV1 and TRBJ2-2; the table assigns TRBD1, which was not confirmed against the DNA. TRBV1 is tagged as a pseudogene. The CDR3 sequence is 15 residues long. The CDR3 here is CTSSHPTANTGELFF. DNA of the CDR3: TGCACCAGCAGCCATCCGACAGCGAACACCGGGGAGCTGTTTTTT.

The chain recombines TRBV6-5 with TRBJ1-5; D gene ambiguous. Trimming shortened V by 6 bases and J by 9 bases, and 15 bases separated the two germline ends. The CDR3 contains 13 residues. The germline V gene encodes CDR1 MNHEY and CDR2 SVGAGI. CDR3 DNA: TGTGCCAGCAGGGGATCCCTGGTCGGGCCCCAGCATTTT. Amino acid sequence: CASRGSLVGPQHF.

The CDR3 spells CASSLDLGGGNTEAFF. CDR3 in DNA: TGTGCCAGCAGCTTGGATCTGGGGGGCGGGAACACTGAAGCTTTCTTT. V and J are TRBV5-4 and TRBJ1-1, with D perhaps matching TRBD1 (6 bases). Germline V CDR1 and CDR2: SGHNT, YYREEE (reference sequence). The CDR3 is made up of 16 amino acids. Trimming took off 0 bases at V and 1 base at J, with 13 bases between the two ends. The full variable domain, in which reference TRBV5-4 and TRBJ1-1 provide the parts outside the CDR3, is ETGVTQSPTHLIKTRGQQVTLRCSSQSGHNTVSWYQQALGQGPQFIFQYYREEENGRGNFPPRFSGLQFPNYSSELNVNALELDDSALYLCASSLDLGGGNTEAFFGQGTRLTVV.

V is TRBV5-4 and J is TRBJ1-6, with a weak D call TRBD1 (5 bases). Looked up from germline, CDR1 is SGHNT and CDR2 is YYREEE (reference sequence). Trimming stripped 4 bases from V and 9 bases from J, with 17 bases between. The CDR3 has 15 amino acids. CDR3 amino acids: CASSEGRGGSSPLHF. CDR3 in DNA: TGTGCCAGCAGCGAAGGGAGGGGAGGGAGTTCACCCCTCCACTTT.

This chain links TRBV2 with TRBJ2-2; unclear D gene. Trimming cost V 2 bases and J 4 bases, with 8 bases left between them. The CDR3 is 14 residues long. The germline V gene has CDR1 SNHLY and CDR2 FYNNEI. For the CDR3, the DNA is TGTGCCAGCAGTGAATTCGTCAGCACCGGGGAGCTGTTTTTT. Translating gives CASSEFVSTGELFF.

The chain has TRBV30 and TRBJ2-4, with D perhaps TRBD1 (5 bases). The CDR3 length is 14 residues. CDR1 and CDR2 from the germline V gene are GTSNPN and SVGIG (reference sequence). Deletions cut 1 base from V and 3 bases from J, with 10 bases between. The DNA of the CDR3 is TGTGCCTGGAGTGGGGGCCCTAGCAAAAACATTCAGTACTTC. Translated, it gives CAWSGGPSKNIQYF.

The chain uses TRBV6-4 and TRBJ2-5; 7 nucleotides line up with TRBD1. V lost 5 bases and J lost 4; bases outside the gene matches: 10. Germline CDR1 reads MRHNA; CDR2 reads SNTAGT. The CDR3 runs to 15 residues. The CDR3: CASSPGQNDLETQYF. As DNA, the CDR3 is TGTGCCAGCAGTCCGGGACAGAACGATTTAGAGACCCAGTACTTC.

V is TRBV18 and J is TRBJ1-4; a possible D gene is TRBD1 (6 bases). Trimming pared 0 bases from V and 7 bases from J, leaving 12 bases between. Germline V gene data show CDR1 as KGHSH and CDR2 as LQKENI. The CDR3 is 15 amino acids. The CDR3 reads CASSPPGGAPEKLFF. The CDR3 coding sequence is TGTGCCAGCTCACCACCGGGGGGGGCGCCTGAAAAACTGTTTTTT.

The rearrangement uses TRBV6-1 and TRBJ1-2; maybe TRBD1 (6 bases). Germline V gene lookup returns CDR1 MNHNS and CDR2 SASEGT. V lost 3 bases to trimming and J lost 7 bases, with 9 bases between them. This CDR3 is 12 amino acids long. The CDR3 DNA reads TGTGCCAGCAGTGAGGCAGGGGCTGGCTACACCTTC. It yields the protein CASSEAGAGYTF.

A single count supports this clone. The chain is built from TRBV28 and TRBJ2-7; TRBD1 matches at 11 bases. CDR3 length: 15 amino acids. V dropped 6 bases and J dropped 3; count of bases not matched to a gene: 7. Germline V gene data show CDR1 as MDHEN and CDR2 as SYDVKM. CDR3 nucleotide sequence: TGTGCCAGCAGGATCGGGACAGGGGGTAGCTACGAGCAGTACTTC. This translates into CASRIGTGGSYEQYF.

The DNA for the CDR3 is TGTGCCAGCAGCCCAGGGACAGGAGCCAAAAACATTCAGTACTTC. Translated, it gives CASSPGTGAKNIQYF. The chain uses TRBV7-2 and TRBJ2-4; 8 nucleotides line up with TRBD1. With 5 bases clipped from V and 0 bases from J, the junction kept 3 bases outside the gene matches. Germline-derived CDR1 and CDR2 are SGHTA and FQGNSA. CDR3 size: 15 residues.

Of note for this clone: Its ends do not fully match the called genes, so a read error is possible. The chain is built from TRBV7-7 and TRBJ2-2, with TRBD2 identical over 7 bases. From germline, CDR1 is SSHAT and CDR2 FNYEAQ (reference sequence). The CDR3 runs 15 residues. This CDR3 is CASSLGRANTGELFF. The CDR3 bases are TGTGCTAGCAGCTTAGGGAGGGCGAACACCGGGGAGCTGTTTTTT.

This rearrangement joins TRBV30 to TRBJ1-5; D unclear. The CDR3 is 13 amino acids. Trimming removed 2 bases from V and 0 bases from J, with 5 bases in between. Germline V gene lookup returns CDR1 GTSNPN and CDR2 SVGIG (reference sequence). CDR3 in DNA: TGTGCCTGGAGTCTTAGTAGCAATCAGCCCCAGCATTTT. Translating gives CAWSLSSNQPQHF.

In this sample, this clone turned up once. The V and J genes are TRBV6-1 and TRBJ2-4, with D perhaps TRBD1 (6 bases). There are 16 residues in the CDR3. Looked up from germline, CDR1 is MNHNS and CDR2 is SASEGT. With 2 bases removed from V and 1 base from J, the gap between germline ends came to 12 bases. The CDR3 sequence: CASSETGTRAKNIQYF. As DNA, the CDR3 is TGTGCCAGCAGTGAAACTGGGACACGGGCCAAAAACATTCAGTACTTC.